The clone carrying this T cell receptor (beta chain) has a handful of counts. Antigen specificity is unknown. This sample was taken from a study of post-analysis software for immune sequencing data. Trimming shortened V by 0 bases and J by 7 bases, and 5 bases separated the two germline ends. Germline CDR1 and CDR2: SGDLS and YYNGEE. The CDR3 totals 12 residues. Study-wide findings and caveats: Patients used a handful of TRBV segments, including TRBV5-6, TRBV5-1 and TRBV20-1, more often than controls.

cDNA libraries of TCR beta carried unique molecular identifiers. One entry per CDR3 protein, called by TCRdb with MiXCR from the PCR reads. The sample contains some 700,000 distinct CDR3 sequences, approximately 60% of which appear only once. The TCR was taken from a girl aged 2 to 9 with multiple sclerosis. The sequenced sample was blood. The chain has TRBV9 and TRBJ2-1, with no clear D. This chain's CDR3 is CASSVGRNEQFF. In DNA form, the CDR3 reads TGTGCCAGCAGCGTAGGCAGAAATGAGCAGTTCTTC.